These 5 T cell receptor beta chains were sequenced from one sample in a study of cytomegalovirus exposure and HLA in healthy donors. Clones were read by immunoSEQ multiplex PCR, and TCRdb kept only the in-frame ones, dropping some. Of tens of thousands of clones in the sample, more than 90% were seen once. Sequencing was performed on PBMCs. The source is a man younger than 35 in good health and CMV-seronegative.

This chain joins TRBV2 and TRBJ2-7; 10 positions match TRBD2. V lost 8 bases and J lost 5; bases outside the gene matches: 12. CDR1 and CDR2 (germline): SNHLY, FYNNEI. The CDR3 contains 15 residues. DNA of the CDR3: TGTGCCAGCGGTCCAACGGGACTAGCGTCGAACGAGCAGTACTTC. As protein: CASGPTGLASNEQYF.

V usage is TRBV5-4 and J usage is TRBJ2-7, with 7 bases that match TRBD1. Trimming at V came to 2 bases and at J to 2 bases, leaving 1 base not matched to a gene. CDR3 length: 13 residues. CDR1 SGHNT and CDR2 YYREEE come from the germline V gene (reference sequence). The CDR3 bases are TGTGCCAGCAGCTTTCAGGGGGCCTACGAGCAGTACTTC. It specifies CASSFQGAYEQYF.

The chain joins TRBV13 to TRBJ2-3; 7 nucleotides line up with TRBD2. CDR3 length: 16 residues. V gave up 5 bases and J gave up 2 bases; unmatched junction bases: 10. Germline-derived CDR1 and CDR2 are PRHDT and FYEKMQ (reference sequence). The CDR3 DNA is TGTGCCAGCAGCGCGGGGACTACTCACCTCACAGATACGCAGTATTTT. This encodes CASSAGTTHLTDTQYF.

This chain connects TRBV27 to TRBJ1-3, with 7 positions matching TRBD1. Looked up from germline, CDR1 is MNHEY and CDR2 is SMNVEV (reference sequence). This CDR3 has 14 residues. With 6 bases clipped from V and 2 bases from J, the junction kept 4 bases outside the gene matches. This chain's CDR3 is CASRPTGAGNTIYF. Here the CDR3 DNA reads TGTGCCAGCAGGCCTACAGGGGCTGGAAACACCATATATTTT.

V usage is TRBV6-1 and J usage is TRBJ2-7; 9 bases agree with TRBD1. This CDR3 region has 15 residues. The V gene's germline CDR1 is MNHNS and CDR2 SASEGT. V dropped 0 bases and J dropped 7; count of bases not matched to a gene: 7. The CDR3 reads CASSEAAGGQGEQYF. The CDR3 bases are TGTGCCAGCAGTGAAGCCGCAGGGGGACAGGGTGAGCAGTACTTC.